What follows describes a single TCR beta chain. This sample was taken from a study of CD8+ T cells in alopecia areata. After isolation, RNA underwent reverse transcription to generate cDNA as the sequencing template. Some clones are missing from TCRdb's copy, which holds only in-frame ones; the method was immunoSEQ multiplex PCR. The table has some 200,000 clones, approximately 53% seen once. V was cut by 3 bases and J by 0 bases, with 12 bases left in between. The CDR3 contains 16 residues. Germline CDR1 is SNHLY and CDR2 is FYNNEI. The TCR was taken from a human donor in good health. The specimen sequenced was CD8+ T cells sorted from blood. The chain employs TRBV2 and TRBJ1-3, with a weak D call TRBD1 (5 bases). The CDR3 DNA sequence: TGTGCCAGCAGTGAGGAGGGGAGCGGCTCTGGAAACACCATATATTTT. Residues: CASSEEGSGSGNTIYF.